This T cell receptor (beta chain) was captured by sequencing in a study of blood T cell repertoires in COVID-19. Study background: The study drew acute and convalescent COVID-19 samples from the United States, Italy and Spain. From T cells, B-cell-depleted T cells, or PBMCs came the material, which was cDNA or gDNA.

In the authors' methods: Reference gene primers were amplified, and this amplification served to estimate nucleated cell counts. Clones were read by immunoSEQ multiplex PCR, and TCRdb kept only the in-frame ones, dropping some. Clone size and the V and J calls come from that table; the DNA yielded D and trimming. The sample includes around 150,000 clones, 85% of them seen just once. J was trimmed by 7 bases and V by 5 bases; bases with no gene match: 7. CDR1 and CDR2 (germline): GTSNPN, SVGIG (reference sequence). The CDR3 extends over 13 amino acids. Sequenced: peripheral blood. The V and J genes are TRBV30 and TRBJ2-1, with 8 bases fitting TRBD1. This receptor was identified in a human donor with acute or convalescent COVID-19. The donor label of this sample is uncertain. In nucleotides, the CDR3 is TGTGCCTGGTCCTGGGGACAGGTGAATGAGCAGTTCTTC. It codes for CAWSWGQVNEQFF.